The source of this T cell receptor beta chain is a study of T cells after yellow fever vaccination. In this sample, this clonotype turned up a few times. One entry per CDR3 protein results from TCRdb running MiXCR on the 5' RACE reads. The table includes approximately 90,000 distinct CDR3 sequences, around 5.5% detected once. V was clipped by 4 bases and J by 0 bases; unmatched bases: 8. Germline assignment: CDR1 LGHNA and CDR2 YSLEER. CDR3 length: 16 amino acids. The specimen was CD8+ T cells sorted from PBMCs, collected 10 days after the yellow fever booster vaccination. This TCR came from a young man who received the YFV17D yellow fever vaccine. The chain links TRBV4-3 to TRBJ1-1; 7 bases fit TRBD1. CDR3 amino acids: CASSRGDSTLNTEAFF. As DNA, the CDR3 is TGCGCCAGCAGCCGTGGGGACAGTACGTTGAACACTGAAGCTTTCTTT.